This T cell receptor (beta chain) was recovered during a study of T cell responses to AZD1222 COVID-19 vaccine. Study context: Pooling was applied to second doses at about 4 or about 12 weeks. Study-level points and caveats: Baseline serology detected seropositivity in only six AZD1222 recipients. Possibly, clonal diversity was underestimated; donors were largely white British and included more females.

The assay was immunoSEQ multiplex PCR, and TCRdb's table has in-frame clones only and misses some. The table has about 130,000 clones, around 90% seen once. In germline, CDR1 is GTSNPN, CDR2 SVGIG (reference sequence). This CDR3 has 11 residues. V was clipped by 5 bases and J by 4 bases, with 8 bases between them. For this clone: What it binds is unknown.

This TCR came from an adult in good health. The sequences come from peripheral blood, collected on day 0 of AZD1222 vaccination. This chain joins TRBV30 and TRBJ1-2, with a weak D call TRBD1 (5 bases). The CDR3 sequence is CAWGTGYGYTF. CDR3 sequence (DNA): TGTGCCTGGGGGACCGGCTATGGCTACACCTTC.